The sequence of this TCR beta chain was determined in a study of CD8 T cells in Susac syndrome. FACS enriched CD8+ TEMRA cells, while bulk CD8+ and CD4+ were negatively isolated. Random hexamers were used to reverse transcribe an amount of about 0.5 to 1 ug RNA. Amplification of TCR beta CDR3 by immunoSEQ multiplex PCR spanned 54 Vbeta and 13 Jbeta. TCRdb fed the immunoSEQ multiplex PCR reads into MiXCR, producing one record per CDR3 protein. The repertoire holds a few hundred thousand distinct CDR3 sequences, with around 90% as singletons. The CDR3 runs to 16 residues. V was clipped by 5 bases and J by 3 bases; unmatched bases: 8. Germline CDR1 and CDR2: MNHEY and SVGEGT.

The gene calls are TRBV6-2 or TRBV6-3 and TRBJ2-3; 10 positions agree with TRBD2. The sequenced sample was CD8+ T cells from PBMCs. This sequence was found in a human donor with multiple sclerosis. The CDR3 sequence is CASSSGTSDVTDTQYF. DNA for the CDR3: TGTGCCAGCAGTAGCGGGACTAGCGACGTAACAGATACGCAGTATTTT.